This T cell receptor beta chain was profiled in a study of blood T cell repertoires in COVID-19. Across the study: Sites in the United States, Italy and Spain provided acute and convalescent COVID-19 samples. In each case, the material was cDNA or gDNA derived from T cells, B-cell-depleted T cells, or PBMCs.

Authors' methods: Reference gene primer amplification yielded estimated nucleated cell counts. The repertoire was sequenced with immunoSEQ multiplex PCR; TCRdb's copy has only in-frame clones and lacks some. The V and J calls and clone size were taken over from that table, and D and trimming were inferred from the DNA. The profile shows around 100,000 clones, approximately 87% of them singletons. From germline, CDR1 is KGHSH and CDR2 LQKENI. V was cut by 6 bases and J by 3 bases, with 17 bases left in between. This CDR3 has 16 amino acids. This clonotype was sampled from a man aged 45-60 years with acute or convalescent COVID-19. This rearrangement joins TRBV18 to TRBJ2-2; D is possibly TRBD1 (5 bases). The sample consisted of peripheral blood. The CDR3 DNA is TGTGCCAGCTCGCGCGCAGGGTTGGTTGACACCGGGGAGCTGTTTTTT. This codes for CASSRAGLVDTGELFF.